The rows below give T cell receptor beta chains drawn from one sample of a study of shared clonotypes between healthy human individuals. Here immunoSEQ multiplex PCR was the method, and the copy in TCRdb shows in-frame clones only, minus some. The sample yields some 530,000 clones, about 85% seen once. Specimen: PBMCs. The receptors derive from a woman aged 40 to 50 in good health. Some clones in this sample may be carry-over from other donors' samples. The CDR3 runs from the conserved cysteine through the conserved F or W. D genes are given only for firm matches. The listing skips clone size in some rows; elsewhere it reads once, few, many or a size class.

j_call clone_size d_call v_call cdr3_nt cdr3_aa
TRBJ2-1 NA NA TRBV29-1 TGCAGCGCTGCGTCCCCCCCGAATAAAAATGAGCAGTTCTTC CSAASPPNKNEQFF
TRBJ2-7 NA NA TRBV18 TGTGCCAGCTCACCCCGACAGGATTTCCTTCCCTACGAGCAGTACTTC CASSPRQDFLPYEQYF
TRBJ2-1 once TRBD1 TRBV18 TGTGCCAGCTCACCCCGGACAGGGAAAGATGAGCAGTTCTTC CASSPRTGKDEQFF
TRBJ2-5 NA NA TRBV5-4 TGTGCCAGCAGGCGTGGGGGGACGGGAACGGAGACCCAGTACTTC CASRRGGTGTETQYF
TRBJ2-3 once TRBD2 TRBV5-1 TGCGCCAGCAGCTTTAGCGGGAGAGGCACAGATACGCAGTATTTT CASSFSGRGTDTQYF
TRBJ2-7 NA NA TRBV28 TGTGCCAGCAGATCAACAGGGTCAGCAGTCTACGAGCAGTACTTC CASRSTGSAVYEQYF
TRBJ2-6 NA NA TRBV12-2 TGTGCAAGTCGCCATAGGCCCTCCACACAAAGTCGGGCCAACGTCCTGACTTTC CASRHRPSTQSRANVLTF
TRBJ2-1 NA NA TRBV6-5 TGTGCCAGCAGAGGACCCGGGGGTTATAATGAGCAGTTCTTC CASRGPGGYNEQFF
TRBJ2-2 NA NA TRBV25-1 TGTGCCAGCAGTCCCTCATGGAGGGGCGGGGATACCGGGGAGCTGTTTTTT CASSPSWRGGDTGELFF
TRBJ2-1 once NA TRBV28 TGTGCCAGCAGTTTAAGACAGACTTACTCCTACAATGAGCAGTTCTTC CASSLRQTYSYNEQFF
TRBJ1-1 NA TRBD1 TRBV7-8 TGTGCCAGCAGCTTAGTCTCACAGGGGGCTGAAGCTTTCTTT CASSLVSQGAEAFF
TRBJ1-2 NA TRBD1 TRBV5-6 TGTGCCAGCAGCTTGGTAGGACAGGACCATGGCTACACCTTC CASSLVGQDHGYTF
TRBJ2-1 NA TRBD1 TRBV19 TGTGCCAGTAGTTCTCCGGGACAGGGGGGAATTCGGTTCTTC CASSSPGQGGIRFF
TRBJ1-1 few NA TRBV7-2 TGTGCCAGCAGCTTAGCGCTGTGGGGCGGTGAAGCTTTCTTT CASSLALWGGEAFF
TRBJ2-3 NA TRBD1 TRBV7-9 TGTGCCAGCAGCCACCGGGACAGGGATATTACAGATACGCAGTATTTT CASSHRDRDITDTQYF
TRBJ1-5 few NA TRBV6-1 TGTGCCAGTGCCTCAGGAGAGGATCAGCCCCAGCATTTT CASASGEDQPQHF
TRBJ1-1 NA NA TRBV29-1 TGCAGCGTTGGTGTGGAGAACACTGAAGCTTTCTTT CSVGVENTEAFF
TRBJ2-7 NA NA TRBV11-2 TGTGCCAGCAGCTTATTTTCAAGTGGGTACGAGCAGTACTTC CASSLFSSGYEQYF
TRBJ2-3 NA NA TRBV9 TGTGCCAGCTCGAGCGGAACCACAGATACGCAGTATTTT CASSSGTTDTQYF
TRBJ1-2 NA NA TRBV6-5 TGTGCCAGCAGGGAACCAGGGCCGCCGGACTATGGCTACACCTTC CASREPGPPDYGYTF
TRBJ1-3 NA TRBD1 TRBV7-9 TGTGCCAGCAGCTCCCCGACAGGGACTGGAAACACCATATATTTT CASSSPTGTGNTIYF
TRBJ2-7 NA NA TRBV7-9 TGTGCCAGCAGCTTGTCAGGGGGGCGACTCTACGAGCAGTACTTC CASSLSGGRLYEQYF
TRBJ1-2 NA TRBD1 TRBV7-2 TGTGCCAGCAGCTTAGGCGGGACAGGGGTGCTATATGGCTACACCTTC CASSLGGTGVLYGYTF